This TCR beta chain was sequenced in a study of T-cell reconstitution after alpha-beta-depleted transplantation in children. Whole-study results and caveats: Recipient T cells and thymic progenitors that survived gave rise to the high TCRbeta diversity observed at day 60 in some patients. Expanded graft clones numbering several hundred reportedly gave rise to alpha-beta T cells about two months after transplant. The main origin of T-cell counts and diversity one year after transplant was newly produced T cells.

Preparation of the TCRbeta library used unique molecular identifiers. One entry per CDR3 protein results from TCRdb running MiXCR on the PCR reads. Here the sample spans 250,000 to 300,000 distinct CDR3 sequences, around a tenth being singletons. The germline V gene encodes CDR1 ENHRY and CDR2 SYGVKD. Trimming removed 3 bases from V and 10 bases from J; junction bases left unmatched: 5. This CDR3 spans 15 amino acids. This clonotype was counted only a few times. The antigen is undetermined. The starting material was PBMCs, obtained before TCRalphabeta/CD19-depleted stem cell transplant. The chain is built from TRBV10-3 and TRBJ1-6; 11 nucleotides line up with TRBD1. The clonotype was recovered from a boy in the first two years of life with acute myeloid leukemia, due to receive a stem cell transplant. The CDR3 nucleotides are TGTGCCATCAGTGATAGGGACAGGGGGTTCTCACCCCTCCACTTT. It yields the protein CAISDRDRGFSPLHF.